The 27 T cell receptor beta chains below all came from one sample that was sequenced in a study of blood T cells in healthy people across ages. The authors ran a second PCR of 7 to 11 cycles using a sample-barcoded 5' primer and a J-beta primer mix. TCRdb processed the 5' RACE reads anew with MiXCR; each CDR3 protein has one entry. The table has approximately 810,000 distinct CDR3 sequences, under 35% seen once. Material: blood. All receptors derive from a woman aged 80 or older in good health.

There are a few counts of this clonotype. The chain carries TRBV5-1 and TRBJ1-3; TRBD1 matches at 9 bases. The CDR3 spans 16 residues. Germline V gene sequence: CDR1 SGHRS, CDR2 YFSETQ. V was pared by 5 bases and J by 0 bases, with 6 bases of the junction left unmatched. This CDR3 reads CASRRTGANSGNTIYF. CDR3 DNA: TGCGCCAGCAGGAGGACAGGGGCGAACTCTGGAAACACCATATATTTT.

A note on this clonotype: An end of the junction does not agree with germline; a read error may underlie this. V and J are TRBV4-1 and TRBJ1-2; 10 bases map to TRBD1. The length of the CDR3 is 16 residues. Germline V gives CDR1 MGHRA, CDR2 YSYEKL. The DNA for the CDR3 is TGCGCCGGCAGCCGTACCGGGACAGGGGCTAACTATGGCTACACCTTC. It specifies CAGSRTGTGANYGYTF.

Comment on this clonotype: Just one base apart from a much larger clone, this may be a read error. This rearrangement joins TRBV12-3 or TRBV12-4 to TRBJ2-1, with 8 bases aligning to TRBD1. Trimming took 6 bases from V and 10 from J; bases not matched to a gene: 14. This CDR3 comprises 15 residues. This CDR3 is CASSLGQDSPLEQFF. CDR3 sequence (DNA): TGTGCCAGCAGCCTGGGACAGGACTCCCCCCTCGAGCAGTTCTTC.

At least ten counts were recorded for this clonotype. This CDR3 is CASSPILKYRSTDTQYF. CDR3 in DNA: TGTGCCAGCAGCCCGATCTTGAAGTATCGGAGCACAGATACGCAGTATTTT. The chain recombines TRBV7-9 with TRBJ2-3; D call uncertain. This CDR3 spans 17 amino acids. Trimming left V 5 bases short and J 0 bases short, with 18 bases between. Germline values: CDR1 SEHNR, CDR2 FQNEAQ (reference sequence).

Concerning this clonotype itself: The junction differs from germline at one of its ends, possibly a read error. The chain uses TRBV7-9 and TRBJ1-1; D is ambiguous. CDR3 length equals 14 residues. The germline gives CDR1 SEHNR, CDR2 FQNEAQ (reference sequence). The CDR3 region is CSSIGGTANTEAFF. The DNA for the CDR3 is TGTTCCAGCATCGGAGGCACGGCTAACACTGAAGCTTTCTTT. Looking up the rest from reference TRBV7-9 and TRBJ1-1 gives the full variable domain: DTGVSQNPRHKITKRGQNVTFRCDPISEHNRLYWYRQTLGQGPEFLTYFQNEAQLEKSRLLSDRFSAERPKGSFSTLEIQRTEQGDSAMYLCSSIGGTANTEAFFGQGTRLTVV.

About this clonotype: A read error may be the cause here, since a much bigger clone is one base away. The chain recombines TRBV7-6 with TRBJ2-3, with D perhaps TRBD2 (6 bases). Germline V gives CDR1 SGHVS, CDR2 FNYEAQ. This CDR3 contains 13 residues. The CDR3 sequence is CAGSLAEGDTQYF. The CDR3 nucleotides are TGTGCCGGCAGCTTAGCGGAGGGGGATACGCAGTATTTT.

This clonotype has just a few counts. The chain has TRBV7-7 and TRBJ2-5, with D perhaps matching TRBD2 (6 bases). CDR1 and CDR2 from the germline V gene are SSHAT and FNYEAQ (reference sequence). The CDR3 totals 14 residues. Trimming pared 2 bases from V and 11 bases from J, leaving 18 bases between. In nucleotides, the CDR3 is TGTGCCAGCAGCTTATCTGGCGGGAACAATGAGCAGTACTTC. Its translation: CASSLSGGNNEQYF.

The chain is built from TRBV20-1 and TRBJ2-1; TRBD2 agrees at 7 bases. From germline, CDR1 is DFQATT and CDR2 SNEGSKA (reference sequence). V shed 2 bases, J shed 3 bases, and the junction held 7 bases outside the gene matches. The CDR3 is 15 residues long. CDR3 nucleotide sequence: TGCAGTGCTAGAAAAGGATGGACTAGCTACAATGAGCAGTTCTTC. The encoded protein is CSARKGWTSYNEQFF.

This clonotype was observed at least ten times. CDR3 residues: CASSFGLISTDTQYF. CDR3 in DNA: TGTGCCAGCAGTTTTGGGCTTATTAGCACAGATACGCAGTATTTT. J is TRBJ2-3 and V is TRBV12-3 or TRBV12-4, with D unresolved. The CDR3 runs to 15 residues. Trimming took 3 bases from V and 0 from J, leaving 10 bases between them.

This clonotype appeared many times. This chain connects TRBV29-1 to TRBJ2-7, with a possible D match to TRBD2 (7 bases). Deletions cut 7 bases from V and 5 bases from J, with 18 bases between. CDR1 is SQVTM, CDR2 ANQGSEA, per germline. This CDR3 has 13 amino acids. CDR3 bases: TGCAGCGGGGGGGGGCAGGGCCGGAACGAGCAGTACTTC. This sequence encodes CSGGGQGRNEQYF.

This clonotype was seen a handful of times. This clone may be a read error of a much larger clone one base away. The chain links TRBV11-3 to TRBJ2-1; D remains ambiguous. The end of the DNA aligns better with TRBJ2-7, so the J call may be wrong. Germline V lookup: CDR1 SGHNT, CDR2 YENEEA. The CDR3 has 14 amino acids. The CDR3 bases are TGTGCCAGCAGCTTAGACGTCTCCTACAATGAGCAGTACTTC. Translation gives CASSLDVSYNEQYF.

In this sample, this clonotype turned up many times. The J gene is TRBJ2-3, the V gene TRBV20-1; a weak D match, TRBD2 (5 bases). With 3 bases removed from V and 1 base from J, the gap between germline ends came to 11 bases. The CDR3 extends over 14 amino acids. Per germline, CDR1 DFQATT and CDR2 SNEGSKA (reference sequence). The CDR3 sequence: CSARARGRTDTQYF. CDR3 in DNA: TGCAGTGCTAGGGCCCGGGGTCGCACAGATACGCAGTATTTT.

This chain's CDR3 is CASSEVAGYTF. CDR3 sequence (DNA): TGTGCCAGCAGTGAAGTTGCTGGCTACACCTTC. This rearrangement joins TRBV2 to TRBJ1-2; no definite D call. Per the germline V gene, CDR1 is SNHLY and CDR2 is FYNNEI. The CDR3 covers 11 residues. V shed 1 base and J shed 7 bases, with 4 bases lying between them.

This clonotype was recorded many times. CDR3: CASSYRQDSYNEQFF. Written as DNA, the CDR3 is TGTGCCAGCAGTTACCGTCAGGATTCCTACAATGAGCAGTTCTTC. The rearrangement links TRBV6-5 to TRBJ2-1; D is ambiguous. Germline CDR1 MNHEY, CDR2 SVGAGI. The CDR3 has 15 residues. V shed 2 bases and J shed 1 base, with 9 bases lying between them.

This sequence joins TRBV7-3 and TRBJ2-3; 7 bases align to TRBD2. This CDR3 region has 15 residues. With V trimmed by 3 bases and J by 2 bases, 5 bases remained unmatched. Germline loops: CDR1 SGHTA, CDR2 FQGTGA. CDR3 residues: CASSFPAGHTDTQYF. CDR3 DNA sequence: TGTGCCAGCAGCTTTCCAGCGGGGCACACAGATACGCAGTATTTT.

This clonotype was counted ten times or more. The rearrangement links TRBV5-1 to TRBJ1-1; D not certain. This CDR3 comprises 13 residues. Germline CDR1 reads SGHRS; CDR2 reads YFSETQ. The V end lost 4 bases, the J end lost 3 bases, and 10 bases lay between the germline ends. CDR3 in amino acids: CASSGRVDTEAFF. CDR3 in DNA: TGCGCCAGCAGCGGACGGGTAGACACTGAAGCTTTCTTT.

The chain has TRBV6-5 and TRBJ1-2, with a possible D match to TRBD1 (6 bases). There are 13 residues in the CDR3. Germline values: CDR1 MNHEY, CDR2 SVGAGI. V lost 5 bases and J lost 7, with 14 bases in between. CDR3 residues: CASSATGKGGYTF. The CDR3, as DNA: TGTGCCAGCAGTGCCACAGGGAAAGGTGGCTACACCTTC.

This clonotype was seen ten or more times. This rearrangement joins TRBV7-2 to TRBJ2-2; 7 bases line up with TRBD2. The CDR3 covers 19 residues. Trimming removed 2 bases from V and 0 bases from J; junction bases left unmatched: 12. Germline CDR1 is SGHTA and CDR2 is FQGNSA. The CDR3 nucleotides read TGTGCCAGCAGCTTAAGGGAGGGGCTAGCGACGGCGAACACCGGGGAGCTGTTTTTT. It translates to CASSLREGLATANTGELFF.

This clonotype was recorded at least ten times. The chain combines TRBV5-1 with TRBJ2-6, with D perhaps being TRBD1 or TRBD2 (7 bases each). This CDR3 comprises 18 residues. The germline gives CDR1 SGHRS, CDR2 YFSETQ. V dropped 0 bases and J dropped 2 bases, with 15 bases sitting between them. Here the CDR3 reads CASSLESTGRAGANVLTF. In DNA form, the CDR3 reads TGCGCCAGCAGCTTGGAATCGACAGGGAGGGCTGGGGCCAACGTCCTGACTTTC.

On this clonotype: The junction does not match germline at one end; this may be a read error. The chain carries TRBV7-2 and TRBJ1-2, with D perhaps TRBD1 (6 bases). This CDR3 is built from 16 residues. Germline CDR1 reads SGHTA; CDR2 reads FQGNSA. Written as DNA, the CDR3 is TGTGCCTGCAGCTTAGGGGGGTCGACCCTTGACTATGGCTACACCTTC. It is translated as CACSLGGSTLDYGYTF.

This clonotype was seen ten or more times. The V gene is TRBV12-3 or TRBV12-4, the J gene TRBJ2-1; 7 positions match TRBD1. The CDR3 contains 12 residues. With V trimmed by 8 bases and J by 6 bases, 4 bases remained unmatched. The CDR3 DNA follows: TGTGCCAGCCTAGGGGGCGGCAATGAGCAGTTCTTC. Amino acid sequence: CASLGGGNEQFF.

This clonotype was detected a few times. It may be a read error: a sequence one base away is much more abundant. The chain has TRBV7-9 and TRBJ2-5, with 9 bases that match TRBD1. The J segment lost 1 base and the V segment lost 7 bases, leaving 4 bases of the junction unmatched. The CDR3 loop spans 14 amino acids. The germline V gene has CDR1 SEHNR and CDR2 FQNEAQ (reference sequence). CDR3 in DNA: TGTGCCAGCATGGGGGGACAGGGCCAAGAGACCCAGTACTTC. It encodes CASMGGQGQETQYF.

V gene TRBV28 combines with J gene TRBJ2-4, with a weak D call TRBD2 (6 bases). Germline assignment: CDR1 MDHEN and CDR2 SYDVKM. Trimming removed 2 bases from V and 6 bases from J, with 14 bases in between. This CDR3 contains 15 residues. CDR3 sequence: CASSLKGIGGNIQYF. The DNA of the CDR3 is TGTGCCAGCAGTTTAAAGGGCATCGGGGGAAACATTCAGTACTTC.

Regarding this clonotype: Since a much larger clone is just one base distant, this may be a read error. This chain connects TRBV9 to TRBJ2-7, with 11 positions matching TRBD1. The CDR3 runs 15 residues. The trim removed 4 bases at V and 2 bases at J, leaving 5 bases unmatched. Germline CDR1 reads SGDLS; CDR2 reads YYNGEE. The CDR3 is CASSSGQGVTYEQYF. The CDR3, as DNA: TGTGCCAGCAGCTCGGGACAGGGGGTTACCTACGAGCAGTACTTC.

The chain links TRBV28 to TRBJ2-1; a weak D match, TRBD1 (5 bases). This CDR3 region has 14 residues. CDR1 is MDHEN and CDR2 is SYDVKM in the germline V gene. Trimming left V 3 bases short and J 4 bases short, with 10 bases between. Here the CDR3 DNA reads TGTGCCAGCAGTTTCAGACAGAAATACAATGAGCAGTTCTTC. Its translation is CASSFRQKYNEQFF.

J is TRBJ2-1 and V is TRBV7-2; 8 nucleotides line up with TRBD2. With 4 bases clipped from V and 4 bases from J, the junction kept 3 bases outside the gene matches. CDR3 length: 14 residues. Per germline, CDR1 SGHTA and CDR2 FQGNSA. The CDR3 nucleotides read TGTGCCAGCAGCTCGGGACTAGGGTACAATGAGCAGTTCTTC. It codes for CASSSGLGYNEQFF.

This clonotype was observed at least ten times. CDR3 amino acids: CATSETTGWQETQYF. The CDR3 DNA reads TGTGCCACCAGTGAAACAACAGGGTGGCAAGAGACCCAGTACTTC. The rearrangement links TRBV24-1 to TRBJ2-5; tentative D call: TRBD1 (6 bases). Germline loops: CDR1 KGHDR, CDR2 SFDVKD. This CDR3 spans 15 amino acids. Trimming left V 4 bases short and J 2 bases short, with 13 bases between.